This TCR beta chain comes out of a study of blood T cell repertoires in COVID-19. Repertoires were generated with immunoSEQ multiplex PCR, while TCRdb's copy carries only in-frame clones and drops some. The data contain around 140,000 clones, roughly 90% of them singletons. CDR1 is SGHNT, CDR2 YENEEA, per germline. The V gene end was trimmed by 4 bases and the J gene end by 0 bases; junction bases not matched to a gene: 5. This CDR3 contains 16 residues. This receptor was obtained from a woman aged 40 to 50 who had been exposed to COVID-19. V is TRBV11-3 and J is TRBJ2-1, with 8 bases matching TRBD1. Input material: PBMCs or T cells enriched from blood (not recorded which). Here the CDR3 reads CASSSRTGSSYNEQFF. In DNA form, the CDR3 reads TGTGCCAGCAGCTCCAGGACAGGGAGCTCCTACAATGAGCAGTTCTTC.